Listed here are 3 T cell receptor beta chains from one sample, sequenced in a study of OX40 agonist ivuxolimab in advanced cancers. The method was the immunoSEQ multiplex PCR assay. In TCRdb, the immuneACCESS table is reduced to in-frame sequences with V and J assigned. These tables do not hold every clone; where another copy was compared, an unresolved V gene accounts for under half, and the others remain unexplained. In this sample the table shows roughly 76,000 clones, 90% to 95% of which occur a single time. 2% to 2.5% of the sample goes to the ten largest clones. The material was CD4+ or CD8+ T cells sorted from blood, obtained in a trial of the OX40 agonist ivuxolimab. These receptors came from an adult with an advanced solid tumor such as melanoma, head and neck, liver or kidney cancer.

The chain employs TRBV6-6 and TRBJ2-3, with a possible D match to TRBD1 (6 bases). Trimming took 5 bases from V and 7 from J, leaving 10 bases between them. CDR1 and CDR2 (germline): MNHNY, SVGAGI (reference sequence). The CDR3 loop spans 12 amino acids. The DNA of the CDR3 is TGTGCCAGCAGTCAGGGGATCCATACGCAGTATTTT. This encodes CASSQGIHTQYF.

The CDR3 DNA is TGTGCCAGCAGTCAACAGGGATATGAGCAGTTCTTC. This codes for CASSQQGYEQFF. This chain links TRBV6-1 with TRBJ2-1; tentative D call: TRBD1 (6 bases). Germline CDR1 MNHNS, CDR2 SASEGT. The CDR3 length is 12 residues. V was cut by 5 bases and J by 8 bases, with 10 bases left in between.

The chain's CDR3 is CASSPSGQGIYEQYF. The CDR3 nucleotides are TGTGCCAGCAGTCCCTCGGGACAGGGTATCTACGAGCAGTACTTC. V gene TRBV6-1 combines with J gene TRBJ2-7; 9 nucleotides line up with TRBD1. V was pared by 5 bases and J by 3 bases, with 8 bases of the junction left unmatched. Germline V gene data show CDR1 as MNHNS and CDR2 as SASEGT. CDR3 length equals 15 residues.